One TCR beta chain is described in this entry. Antigen specificity is unknown. One end of the junction varies from germline; a read error may be responsible. These data come from a study of cytotoxic CD8 clonotypes in ibrutinib-treated CLL. Study overall: After a median about 13 months on treatment (6 to 36), response samples were drawn. Sequenced samples delivered averages of around 250,000 productive templates and around 90,000 productive rearrangements. Overall study results and limits: Public clonotypes, found uncommonly, either contracted or stayed stable on treatment. Baseline levels were approached again at progression, after clonality had risen at ibrutinib response.

Measured with immunoSEQ multiplex PCR; TCRdb has only the in-frame clones, and not every one. The sample gives hundreds of thousands of clones, approximately 70% of which show up once; over 5.5% is in the top ten. The CDR3 runs 13 residues. CDR1 is MNHEY and CDR2 is SVGAGI in the germline V gene. The sample in question was PBMCs, obtained after 12 months of ibrutinib treatment. The receptor's source is a human donor with chronic lymphocytic leukemia. V is TRBV6-5 and J is TRBJ1-6; TRBD1 matches at 8 bases. CDR3 bases: TGTGCCAGCAGACAGGGGGGCAATTCACCCCCCCACTTT. Translated, it gives CASRQGGNSPPHF.